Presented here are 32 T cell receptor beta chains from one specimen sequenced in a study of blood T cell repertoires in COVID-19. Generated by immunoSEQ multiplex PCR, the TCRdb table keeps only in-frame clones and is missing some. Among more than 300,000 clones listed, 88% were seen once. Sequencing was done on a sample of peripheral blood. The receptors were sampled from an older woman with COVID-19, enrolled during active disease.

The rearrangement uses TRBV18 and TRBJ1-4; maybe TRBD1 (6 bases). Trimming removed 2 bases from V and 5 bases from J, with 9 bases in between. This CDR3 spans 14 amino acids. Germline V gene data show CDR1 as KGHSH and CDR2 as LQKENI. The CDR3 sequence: CASSPGTQNEKLFF. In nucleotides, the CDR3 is TGTGCCAGCTCACCAGGGACACAGAATGAAAAACTGTTTTTT.

The DNA for the CDR3 is TGTGCCAGCTCACCGGACCCACAGGGGGCGGGAGAGCAGTACTTC. This codes for CASSPDPQGAGEQYF. The J gene is TRBJ2-7, the V gene TRBV18; 9 bases align to TRBD1. The CDR3 has 15 residues. Germline V CDR1 and CDR2: KGHSH, LQKENI. Trimming at V came to 3 bases and at J to 7 bases, leaving 10 bases not matched to a gene.

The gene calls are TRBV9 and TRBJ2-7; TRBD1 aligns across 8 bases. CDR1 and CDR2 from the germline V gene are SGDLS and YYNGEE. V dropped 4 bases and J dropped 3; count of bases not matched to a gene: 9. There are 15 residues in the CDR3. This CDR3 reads CASSFGQGAFYEQYF. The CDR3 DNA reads TGTGCCAGCAGCTTTGGACAGGGTGCCTTCTACGAGCAGTACTTC. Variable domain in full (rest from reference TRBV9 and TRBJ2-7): DSGVTQTPKHLITATGQRVTLRCSPRSGDLSVYWYQQSLDQGLQFLIQYYNGEERAKGNILERFSAQQFPDLHSELNLSSLELGDSALYFCASSFGQGAFYEQYFGPGTRLTVT.

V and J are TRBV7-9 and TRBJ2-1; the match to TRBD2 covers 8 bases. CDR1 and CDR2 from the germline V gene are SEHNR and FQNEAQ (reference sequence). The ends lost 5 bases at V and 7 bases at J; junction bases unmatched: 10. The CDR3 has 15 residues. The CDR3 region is CASSAFGGAENEQFF. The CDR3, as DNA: TGTGCCAGCAGCGCCTTCGGGGGGGCCGAAAATGAGCAGTTCTTC.

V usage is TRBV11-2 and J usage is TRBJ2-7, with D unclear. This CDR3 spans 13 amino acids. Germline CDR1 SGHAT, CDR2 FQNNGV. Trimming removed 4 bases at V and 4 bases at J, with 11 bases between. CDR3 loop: CASSSAGDYEQYF. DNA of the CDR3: TGTGCCAGCAGCTCCGCAGGCGATTACGAGCAGTACTTC.

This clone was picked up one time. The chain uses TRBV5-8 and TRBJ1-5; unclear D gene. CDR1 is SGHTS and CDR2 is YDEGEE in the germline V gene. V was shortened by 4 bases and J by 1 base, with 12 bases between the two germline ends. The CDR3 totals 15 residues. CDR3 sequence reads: CASSLIRESNQPQHF. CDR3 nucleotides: TGTGCCAGCAGCCTTATCCGGGAAAGCAATCAGCCCCAGCATTTT.

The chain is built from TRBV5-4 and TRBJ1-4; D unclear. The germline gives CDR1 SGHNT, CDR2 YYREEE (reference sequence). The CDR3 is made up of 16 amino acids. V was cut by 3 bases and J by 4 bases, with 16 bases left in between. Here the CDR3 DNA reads TGTGCCAGCAGCTCCGACTTGACGCTCCTTAATGAAAAACTGTTTTTT. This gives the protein CASSSDLTLLNEKLFF. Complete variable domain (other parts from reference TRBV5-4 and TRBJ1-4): ETGVTQSPTHLIKTRGQQVTLRCSSQSGHNTVSWYQQALGQGPQFIFQYYREEENGRGNFPPRFSGLQFPNYSSELNVNALELDDSALYLCASSSDLTLLNEKLFFGSGTQLSVL.

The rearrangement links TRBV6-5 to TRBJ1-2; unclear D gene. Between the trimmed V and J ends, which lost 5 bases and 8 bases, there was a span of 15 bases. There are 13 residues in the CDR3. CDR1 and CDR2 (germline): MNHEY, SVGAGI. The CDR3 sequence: CASSLPSSRGYTF. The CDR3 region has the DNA TGTGCCAGCAGTCTACCTTCTTCTAGGGGCTACACCTTC.

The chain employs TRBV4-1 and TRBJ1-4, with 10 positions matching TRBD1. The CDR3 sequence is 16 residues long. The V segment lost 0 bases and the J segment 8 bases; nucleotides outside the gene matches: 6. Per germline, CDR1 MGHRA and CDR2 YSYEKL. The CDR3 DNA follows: TGCGCCAGCAGCCAAGACGGGACAGGGGTTGGCGAAAAACTGTTTTTT. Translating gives CASSQDGTGVGEKLFF.

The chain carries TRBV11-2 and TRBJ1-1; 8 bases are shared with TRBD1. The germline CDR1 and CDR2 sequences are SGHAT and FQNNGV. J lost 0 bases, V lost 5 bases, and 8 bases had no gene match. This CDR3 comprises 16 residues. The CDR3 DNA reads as TGTGCCAGCAGCCCCGCGGGACAGGTCATGAACACTGAAGCTTTCTTT. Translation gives CASSPAGQVMNTEAFF.

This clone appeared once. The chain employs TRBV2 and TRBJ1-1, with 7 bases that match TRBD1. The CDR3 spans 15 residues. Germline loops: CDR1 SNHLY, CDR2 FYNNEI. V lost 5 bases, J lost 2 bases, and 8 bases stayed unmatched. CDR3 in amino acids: CASSHSGGLNTEAFF. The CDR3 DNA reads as TGTGCCAGCAGTCACTCAGGGGGGCTTAACACTGAAGCTTTCTTT.

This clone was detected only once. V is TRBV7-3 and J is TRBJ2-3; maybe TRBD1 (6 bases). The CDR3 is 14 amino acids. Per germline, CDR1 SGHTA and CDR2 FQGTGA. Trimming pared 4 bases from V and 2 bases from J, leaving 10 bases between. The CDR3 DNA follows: TGTGCCAGCAGCTCGGGACACAACACAGATACGCAGTATTTT. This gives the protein CASSSGHNTDTQYF.

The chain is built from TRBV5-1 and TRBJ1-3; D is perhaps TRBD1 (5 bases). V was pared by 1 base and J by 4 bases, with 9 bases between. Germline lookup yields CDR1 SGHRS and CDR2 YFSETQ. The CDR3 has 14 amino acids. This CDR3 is CASSLSGYGNTIYF. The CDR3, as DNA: TGCGCCAGCAGCTTGTCAGGGTACGGAAACACCATATATTTT.

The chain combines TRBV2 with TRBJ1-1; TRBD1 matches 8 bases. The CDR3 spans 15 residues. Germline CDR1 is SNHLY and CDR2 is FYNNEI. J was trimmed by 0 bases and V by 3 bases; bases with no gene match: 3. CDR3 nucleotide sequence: TGTGCCAGCAGTGATCGGACAGGGTTGAACACTGAAGCTTTCTTT. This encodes CASSDRTGLNTEAFF.

CDR3 sequence (DNA): TGTGCCAGCAGTTTGGGCAGGGTAGTTGGCTACACCTTC. It is translated as CASSLGRVVGYTF. J is TRBJ1-2 and V is TRBV12-3 or TRBV12-4; D is possibly TRBD1 (5 bases). The CDR3 spans 13 residues. With 3 bases removed from V and 7 bases from J, the gap between germline ends came to 12 bases.

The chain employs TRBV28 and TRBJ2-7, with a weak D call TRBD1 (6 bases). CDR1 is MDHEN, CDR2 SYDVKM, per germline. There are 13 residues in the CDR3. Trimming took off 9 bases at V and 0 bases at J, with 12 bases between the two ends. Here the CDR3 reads CASTGTGSYEQYF. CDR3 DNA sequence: TGTGCCAGTACAGGGACGGGCTCCTACGAGCAGTACTTC.

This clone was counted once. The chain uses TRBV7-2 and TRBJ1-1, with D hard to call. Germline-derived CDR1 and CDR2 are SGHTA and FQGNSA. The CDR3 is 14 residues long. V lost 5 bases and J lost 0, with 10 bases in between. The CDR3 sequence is CASSLLGVNTEAFF. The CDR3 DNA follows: TGTGCCAGCAGCCTCTTGGGCGTGAACACTGAAGCTTTCTTT.

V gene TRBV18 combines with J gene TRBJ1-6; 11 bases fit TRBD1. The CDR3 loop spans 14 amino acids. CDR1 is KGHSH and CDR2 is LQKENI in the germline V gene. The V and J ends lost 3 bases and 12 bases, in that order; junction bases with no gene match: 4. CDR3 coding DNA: TGTGCCAGCTCACCGGACAGGGGGCGGGGACCCCTCCACTTT. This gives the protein CASSPDRGRGPLHF.

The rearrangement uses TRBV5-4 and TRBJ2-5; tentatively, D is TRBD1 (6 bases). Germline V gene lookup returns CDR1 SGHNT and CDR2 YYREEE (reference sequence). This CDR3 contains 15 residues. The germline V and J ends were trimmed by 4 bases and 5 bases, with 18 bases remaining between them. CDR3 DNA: TGTGCCAGCAGCCCCCAACAGGGACCCGGGGAGACCCAGTACTTC. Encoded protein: CASSPQQGPGETQYF.

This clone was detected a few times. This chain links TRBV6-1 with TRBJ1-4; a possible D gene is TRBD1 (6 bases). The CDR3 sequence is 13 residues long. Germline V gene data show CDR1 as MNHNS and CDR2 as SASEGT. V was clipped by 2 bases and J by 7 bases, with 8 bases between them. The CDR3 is CASSEIRGEKLFF. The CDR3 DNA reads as TGTGCCAGCAGTGAAATCAGGGGTGAAAAACTGTTTTTT.

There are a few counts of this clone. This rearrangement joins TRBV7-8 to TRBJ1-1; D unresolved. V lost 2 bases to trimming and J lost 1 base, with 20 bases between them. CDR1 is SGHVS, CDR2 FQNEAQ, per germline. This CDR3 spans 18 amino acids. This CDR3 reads CASSLNRPGNQRNTEAFF. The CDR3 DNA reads TGTGCCAGCAGCTTAAATCGCCCCGGGAATCAGAGGAACACTGAAGCTTTCTTT.

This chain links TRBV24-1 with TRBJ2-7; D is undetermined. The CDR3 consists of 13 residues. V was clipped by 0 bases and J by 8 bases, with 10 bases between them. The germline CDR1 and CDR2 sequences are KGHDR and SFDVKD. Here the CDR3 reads CATSDLKEPKQYF. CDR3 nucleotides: TGTGCCACCAGTGATTTGAAAGAGCCTAAGCAGTACTTC.

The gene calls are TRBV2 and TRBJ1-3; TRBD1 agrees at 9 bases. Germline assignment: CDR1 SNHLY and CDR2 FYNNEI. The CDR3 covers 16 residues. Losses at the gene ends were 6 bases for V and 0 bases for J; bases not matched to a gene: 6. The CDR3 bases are TGTGCCAGCAGGGGACAGGGAGGTATCTCTGGAAACACCATATATTTT. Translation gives CASRGQGGISGNTIYF.

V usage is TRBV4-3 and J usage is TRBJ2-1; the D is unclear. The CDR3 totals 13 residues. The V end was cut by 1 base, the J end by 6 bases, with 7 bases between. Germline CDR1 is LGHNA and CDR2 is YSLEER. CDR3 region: CASSQAFPNEQFF. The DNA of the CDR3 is TGCGCCAGCAGCCAAGCGTTTCCCAATGAGCAGTTCTTC.

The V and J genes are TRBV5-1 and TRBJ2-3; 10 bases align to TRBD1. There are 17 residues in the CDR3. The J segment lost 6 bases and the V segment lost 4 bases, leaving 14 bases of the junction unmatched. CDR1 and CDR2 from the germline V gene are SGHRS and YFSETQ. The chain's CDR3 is CASSPVPLTGGIDTQYF. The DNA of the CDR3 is TGCGCCAGCAGCCCTGTCCCGCTGACAGGGGGCATCGATACGCAGTATTTT. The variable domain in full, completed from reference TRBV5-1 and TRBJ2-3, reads KAGVTQTPRYLIKTRGQQVTLSCSPISGHRSVSWYQQTPGQGLQFLFEYFSETQRNKGNFPGRFSGRQFSNSRSEMNVSTLELGDSALYLCASSPVPLTGGIDTQYFGPGTRLTVL.

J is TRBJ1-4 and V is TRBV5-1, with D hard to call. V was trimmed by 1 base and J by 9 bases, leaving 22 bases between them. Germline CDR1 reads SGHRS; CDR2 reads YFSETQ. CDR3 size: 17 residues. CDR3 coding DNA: TGCGCCAGCAGCTTGCCGCAGATGCAGGCCCCGCATCAAAAACTGTTTTTT. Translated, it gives CASSLPQMQAPHQKLFF.

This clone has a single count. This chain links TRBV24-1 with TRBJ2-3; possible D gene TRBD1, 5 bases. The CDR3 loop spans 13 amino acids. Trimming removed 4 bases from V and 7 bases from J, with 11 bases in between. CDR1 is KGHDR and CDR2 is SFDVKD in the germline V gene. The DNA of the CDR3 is TGTGCCACCAGTGACCTTACAGGCTATACGCAGTATTTT. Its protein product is CATSDLTGYTQYF.

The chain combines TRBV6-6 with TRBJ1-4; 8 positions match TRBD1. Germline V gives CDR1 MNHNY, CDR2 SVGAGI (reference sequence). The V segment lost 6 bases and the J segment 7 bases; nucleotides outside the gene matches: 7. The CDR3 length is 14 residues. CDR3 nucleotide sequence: TGTGCCAGCAGCCAGGACAGGGACCGTGAAAAACTGTTTTTT. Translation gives CASSQDRDREKLFF.

The CDR3 loop is CASRTENSYEQYF. The CDR3 DNA follows: TGTGCCAGTCGCACTGAAAACTCCTACGAGCAGTACTTC. V is TRBV18 and J is TRBJ2-7; the D is unclear. This CDR3 is 13 amino acids long. Trimming pared 9 bases from V and 0 bases from J, leaving 12 bases between. In germline, CDR1 is KGHSH, CDR2 LQKENI.

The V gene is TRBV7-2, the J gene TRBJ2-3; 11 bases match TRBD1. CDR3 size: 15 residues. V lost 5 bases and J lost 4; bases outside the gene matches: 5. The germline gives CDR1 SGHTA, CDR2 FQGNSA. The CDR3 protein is CASSTGQGAADTQYF. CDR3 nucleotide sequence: TGTGCCAGCAGCACAGGACAGGGGGCTGCAGATACGCAGTATTTT.

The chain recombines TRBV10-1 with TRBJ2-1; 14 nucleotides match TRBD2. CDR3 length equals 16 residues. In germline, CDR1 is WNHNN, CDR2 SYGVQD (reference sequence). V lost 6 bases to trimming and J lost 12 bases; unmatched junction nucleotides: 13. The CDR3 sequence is CASSEAIMGLAGVQFF. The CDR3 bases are TGCGCCAGCAGCGAAGCTATTATGGGACTAGCGGGAGTGCAGTTCTTC.

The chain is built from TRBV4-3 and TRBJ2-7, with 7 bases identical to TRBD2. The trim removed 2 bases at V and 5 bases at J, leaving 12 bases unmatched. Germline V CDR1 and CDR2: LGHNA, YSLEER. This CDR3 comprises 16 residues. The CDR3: CASSQNSGGSGHEQYF. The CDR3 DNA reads TGCGCCAGCAGCCAAAATTCGGGAGGTAGCGGGCACGAGCAGTACTTC.